This passage covers 2 T cell receptor beta chains from one sample sequenced in a study of T-cell reconstitution after alpha-beta-depleted transplantation in children. Library preparation (for TCRbeta) was performed with unique molecular identifiers. TCRdb independently ran MiXCR on the PCR reads; one entry per CDR3 protein. The sample shows some 460,000 distinct CDR3 sequences, roughly 16% of them seen only once. The specimen was PBMCs, mostly from graft donor cells, collected 360 days after TCRalphabeta/CD19-depleted stem cell transplant. Every receptor here comes from a boy in the first two years of life who had a stem cell transplant for Wiskott-Aldrich syndrome, so the T cells may come from the graft donor.

This clonotype showed up just a few times. V usage is TRBV12-3 or TRBV12-4 and J usage is TRBJ2-7; D perhaps matches TRBD1 (6 bases). The CDR3 totals 14 residues. Trimming shortened V by 3 bases and J by 4 bases, and 13 bases separated the two germline ends. CDR3 nucleotide sequence: TGTGCCAGCAGTTTTACAGGGATGAGGTACGAGCAGTACTTC. As protein: CASSFTGMRYEQYF.

The rearrangement uses TRBV20-1 and TRBJ2-3; 7 nucleotides align to TRBD1. CDR1 and CDR2 (germline): DFQATT, SNEGSKA (reference sequence). The CDR3 spans 14 residues. Trimming took 6 bases from V and 6 from J; bases not matched to a gene: 12. The CDR3 here is CSARHRGFGDTQYF. The CDR3 DNA sequence: TGCAGTGCGCGACACAGGGGTTTCGGGGATACGCAGTATTTT.